The 10 T cell receptor beta chains listed next were all sequenced from one sample in a study of cytomegalovirus exposure and HLA in healthy donors. PCR amplification relied on 60 Vbeta primers (plus 13 Jbeta primers). TCRdb's copy holds only in-frame clones and misses some; the assay was immunoSEQ multiplex PCR. The sample lists roughly 160,000 clones; 77% were seen once. Sequenced input: PBMCs. Receptors originate from a woman in her twenties or thirties in good health and CMV-seronegative.

The J gene is TRBJ2-3, the V gene TRBV7-6, with TRBD2 identical over 10 bases. The ends lost 3 bases at V and 1 base at J; junction bases unmatched: 1. The germline V gene encodes CDR1 SGHVS and CDR2 FNYEAQ. The CDR3 runs to 15 residues. The CDR3 loop reads CASSFLAGGTDTQYF. CDR3 nucleotide sequence: TGTGCCAGCAGCTTTCTAGCGGGAGGCACAGATACGCAGTATTTT.

This clone occurred a few times. The chain is built from TRBV9 and TRBJ1-1; D might be TRBD1 (5 bases). The CDR3 runs 14 residues. V was shortened by 6 bases and J by 2 bases, with 14 bases between the two germline ends. CDR1 SGDLS and CDR2 YYNGEE come from the germline V gene. CDR3 in amino acids: CASTLGQANTEAFF. CDR3 DNA: TGTGCCAGCACCCTGGGGCAGGCCAACACTGAAGCTTTCTTT. Filled out from reference TRBV9 and TRBJ1-1, the complete variable domain reads DSGVTQTPKHLITATGQRVTLRCSPRSGDLSVYWYQQSLDQGLQFLIQYYNGEERAKGNILERFSAQQFPDLHSELNLSSLELGDSALYFCASTLGQANTEAFFGQGTRLTVV.

The V gene is TRBV6-5, the J gene TRBJ1-1; TRBD1 aligns across 9 bases. Germline V gene sequence: CDR1 MNHEY, CDR2 SVGAGI. The V gene end was trimmed by 6 bases and the J gene end by 5 bases; junction bases not matched to a gene: 10. The CDR3 totals 15 residues. CDR3 sequence: CASSHTGGGNTEAFF. In DNA, the CDR3 is TGTGCCAGCAGCCATACAGGGGGCGGGAATACTGAAGCTTTCTTT.

The rearrangement joins TRBV19 to TRBJ1-1, with TRBD1 matching over 7 bases. V shed 9 bases, J shed 6 bases, and the junction held 7 bases outside the gene matches. The CDR3 totals 12 residues. CDR1 is LNHDA and CDR2 is SQIVND in the germline V gene (reference sequence). The CDR3 region is CASRQGSAEAFF. CDR3 nucleotide sequence: TGTGCCAGCCGACAGGGAAGCGCTGAAGCTTTCTTT.

This clone was seen a single time. The gene calls are TRBV6-1 and TRBJ2-7; no reliable D call. Looked up from germline, CDR1 is MNHNS and CDR2 is SASEGT. Trimming removed 0 bases at V and 4 bases at J, with 10 bases between. The CDR3 length is 14 residues. In DNA form, the CDR3 reads TGTGCCAGCAGTGAAGCTTTCGACTGGTACGAGCAGTACTTC. Translated, it gives CASSEAFDWYEQYF.

The chain recombines TRBV5-4 with TRBJ2-5, with D possibly being TRBD2 (6 bases). The CDR3 length is 15 residues. Trimming pared 4 bases from V and 3 bases from J, leaving 16 bases between. Germline lookup yields CDR1 SGHNT and CDR2 YYREEE (reference sequence). The CDR3 is CASSPMGGRKETQYF. The CDR3 DNA sequence: TGTGCCAGCAGCCCCATGGGGGGTAGAAAAGAGACCCAGTACTTC.

V and J are TRBV7-6 and TRBJ1-2; D not resolved. CDR1 SGHVS and CDR2 FNYEAQ come from the germline V gene. Trimming shortened V by 5 bases and J by 2 bases, and 12 bases separated the two germline ends. This CDR3 is built from 14 residues. CDR3 nucleotide sequence: TGTGCCAGCAGCCCGAGGAGCGGGAACTATGGCTACACCTTC. As protein: CASSPRSGNYGYTF.

The chain joins TRBV27 to TRBJ1-1; the D gene is possibly TRBD1 (6 bases). V was cut by 0 bases and J by 4 bases, with 9 bases left in between. Germline V lookup: CDR1 MNHEY, CDR2 SMNVEV (reference sequence). This CDR3 spans 14 amino acids. The CDR3 spells CASSLSRGATEAFF. The CDR3 bases are TGTGCCAGCAGTTTATCCCGGGGGGCCACTGAAGCTTTCTTT.

This sequence joins TRBV6-5 and TRBJ2-5, with TRBD1 identical over 8 bases. The end of the DNA is better explained by TRBJ2-7, so the J call may be wrong. There are 15 residues in the CDR3. Germline CDR1 is MNHEY and CDR2 is SVGAGI. CDR3 bases: TGTGCCAGCAGTTATCCCGGACAGGGCGCCTACGAGCAGTACTTC. It is translated as CASSYPGQGAYEQYF.

This clone was observed a few times. The chain recombines TRBV9 with TRBJ2-1; 11 nucleotides align to TRBD2. In germline, CDR1 is SGDLS, CDR2 YYNGEE. J gave up 7 bases and V 3 bases, and 9 bases lay outside the gene matches. The CDR3 is made up of 16 amino acids. The CDR3 bases are TGTGCCAGCAGCGCCTCACTAGCGGGAGTACATAATGAGCAGTTCTTC. The encoded protein is CASSASLAGVHNEQFF.